The clone carrying this T cell receptor (beta chain) appeared many times. The sample is drawn from a study of early T cells in non-severe SARS-CoV-2 infection. After removal of 3 bases from V and 4 bases from J, the junction contained 1 base not matched to a gene. The CDR3 consists of 15 residues. The TCR library protocol attached unique molecular identifiers to the individual cDNA molecules. From the 5' RACE reads, TCRdb called clonotypes with MiXCR, one entry per CDR3 protein. The sample holds approximately 50,000 distinct CDR3 sequences, almost 9.5% seen once. The sample consisted of whole blood. The chain joins TRBV12-3 or TRBV12-4 to TRBJ2-5, with 14 bases that match TRBD2. This TCR came from an adult who was a healthcare worker with PCR-confirmed SARS-CoV-2 infection or an uninfected control (not recorded which). This CDR3 is CASSLTSGRGETQYF. The CDR3 DNA follows: TGTGCCAGCAGTTTGACTAGCGGGAGGGGAGAGACCCAGTACTTC.